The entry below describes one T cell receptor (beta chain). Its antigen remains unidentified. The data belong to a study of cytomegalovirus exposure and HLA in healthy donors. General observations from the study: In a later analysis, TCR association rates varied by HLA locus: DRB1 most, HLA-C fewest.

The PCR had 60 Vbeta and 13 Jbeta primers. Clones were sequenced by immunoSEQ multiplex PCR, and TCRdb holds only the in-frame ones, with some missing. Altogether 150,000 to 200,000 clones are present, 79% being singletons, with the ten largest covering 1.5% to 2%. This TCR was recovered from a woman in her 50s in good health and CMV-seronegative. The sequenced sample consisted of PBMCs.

The CDR3 nucleotides are TGTGCCAGCAGCGAACGAGTCTACAATGAGCAGTTCTTC. It encodes CASSERVYNEQFF. This rearrangement joins TRBV2 to TRBJ2-1, with D unclear. V lost 6 bases, J lost 3 bases, and 9 bases lay in between. CDR1 and CDR2 (germline): SNHLY, FYNNEI. The CDR3 has 13 amino acids.